This T cell receptor beta chain was obtained from a study of T cell repertoires in cytomegalovirus infection. Across the study: CMV infection and matching HLA type were both indicated by public TCR beta signatures. The study's findings and limits: Public TCR beta family frequency separated CMV-and-HLA carriers, including in an independent cohort. Clonotype analysis showed dominance of the ex vivo response by HLA-C-restricted CMV-specific TCR beta clonotypes.

The V gene's germline CDR1 is SGHDT and CDR2 YYEEEE. The germline V and J ends were trimmed by 4 bases and 6 bases, with 7 bases remaining between them. CDR3 length: 12 residues. This clonotype was detected a few times. Its specificity is unknown. A single record per CDR3 protein comes from TCRdb applying MiXCR to the reads. Of more than 150,000 distinct CDR3 sequences in the sample, 15% to 20% were seen once. The gene calls are TRBV5-6 and TRBJ2-2; the D gene could be TRBD1 or TRBD2 (6 bases each). The TCR sequence derives from a human donor in good health (CMV status not recorded). Some clones in this sample may be carry-over from other donors' samples. Sequenced input: PBMCs. CDR3 amino acids: CASSRGAGELFF. The CDR3 nucleotides are TGTGCCAGCAGCAGGGGGGCCGGGGAGCTGTTTTTT.